These 32 T cell receptor beta chains were all obtained from the same sample, sequenced in a study of shared clonotypes between healthy human individuals. Clones were sequenced by immunoSEQ multiplex PCR, and TCRdb holds only the in-frame ones, with some missing. The sample yields 950,000 to 1,300,000 clones, roughly 80% seen once. Input material: memory CD4+ T cells sorted from blood. Subset defined: CD45RA-negative fraction. The origin of the receptors is a man aged 18 to 30 in good health.

Concerning this clone: The same CDR3 arises from other DNA sequences in this sample as well. J is TRBJ1-2 and V is TRBV18, with D hard to call. The CDR3 length is 13 residues. Germline V gives CDR1 KGHSH, CDR2 LQKENI. Trimming shortened V by 2 bases and J by 7 bases, and 11 bases separated the two germline ends. CDR3 coding DNA: TGTGCCAGCTCACCAACCGGAACCAGTGGCTACACCTTC. It is translated as CASSPTGTSGYTF.

This clone was detected only a few times. The V gene is TRBV6-6, the J gene TRBJ1-1, with D unclear. This CDR3 has 12 residues. Germline V gives CDR1 MNHNY, CDR2 SVGAGI (reference sequence). V was cut by 5 bases and J by 8 bases, with 12 bases left in between. The CDR3 nucleotides read TGTGCCAGCAGTGACGGGTCGCTAGAAGCTTTCTTT. Encoded protein: CASSDGSLEAFF.

The chain uses TRBV7-9 and TRBJ1-1; no clear D gene. CDR1 and CDR2 (germline): SEHNR, FQNEAQ (reference sequence). V lost 1 base to trimming and J lost 4 bases, with 7 bases between them. The CDR3 runs to 13 residues. The CDR3: CASSLVPSTEAFF. The DNA for the CDR3 is TGTGCCAGCAGCTTAGTCCCGAGCACTGAAGCTTTCTTT.

This clone appeared a few times. The chain combines TRBV7-2 with TRBJ2-7; D is ambiguous. The CDR3 totals 15 residues. Germline assignment: CDR1 SGHTA and CDR2 FQGNSA. Trimming left V 2 bases short and J 3 bases short, with 14 bases between. The CDR3 protein is CASSLRAELIYEQYF. CDR3 nucleotide sequence: TGTGCCAGCAGCTTACGGGCGGAGCTCATCTACGAGCAGTACTTC.

The count of this clone is one. The chain couples TRBV5-4 to TRBJ2-7; D not certain. Trimming removed 4 bases at V and 2 bases at J, with 13 bases between. Germline CDR1 is SGHNT and CDR2 is YYREEE (reference sequence). The CDR3 totals 14 residues. The CDR3 sequence is CASSPDAQTYEQYF. The CDR3 DNA is TGTGCCAGCAGCCCTGATGCCCAGACCTACGAGCAGTACTTC.

The genes are TRBV7-2 and TRBJ2-7; 11 bases map to TRBD1. CDR1 is SGHTA, CDR2 FQGNSA, per germline. This CDR3 has 15 residues. V lost 5 bases and J lost 3; bases outside the gene matches: 6. The CDR3 DNA reads TGTGCCAGCAGCACAGGACAGGGGGCTTACTACGAGCAGTACTTC. As protein: CASSTGQGAYYEQYF.

The rearrangement uses TRBV4-1 and TRBJ1-5; D gene ambiguous. CDR3 length: 14 residues. Trimming cost V 6 bases and J 1 base, with 10 bases left between them. Germline V gives CDR1 MGHRA, CDR2 YSYEKL. The CDR3 here is CASSLIQSNQPQHF. The CDR3 DNA is TGCGCCAGCAGTCTCATCCAAAGCAATCAGCCCCAGCATTTT.

V and J are TRBV6-4 and TRBJ1-5; 7 bases agree with TRBD1. This CDR3 is built from 15 residues. The ends lost 4 bases at V and 5 bases at J; junction bases unmatched: 8. The germline V gene encodes CDR1 MRHNA and CDR2 SNTAGT. CDR3 loop: CASSGGDRDYQPQHF. In nucleotides, the CDR3 is TGTGCCAGCAGTGGGGGAGACAGGGACTATCAGCCCCAGCATTTT.

The chain combines TRBV19 with TRBJ2-1; TRBD2 aligns across 14 bases. The length of the CDR3 is 16 residues. The V and J ends lost 4 bases and 7 bases, in that order; junction bases with no gene match: 6. Germline V gene data show CDR1 as LNHDA and CDR2 as SQIVND (reference sequence). CDR3 amino acids: CASSTPGLAGENEQFF. Here the CDR3 DNA reads TGTGCCAGTAGTACTCCGGGACTAGCGGGGGAGAATGAGCAGTTCTTC.

The chain combines TRBV29-1 with TRBJ1-1; D unclear. The V gene's germline CDR1 is SQVTM and CDR2 ANQGSEA. CDR3 size: 13 residues. Trimming removed 0 bases at V and 1 base at J, with 6 bases between. The DNA for the CDR3 is TGCAGCGTTGAAGAGTTCCAGAACACTGAAGCTTTCTTT. Its protein is CSVEEFQNTEAFF. Supplemented by reference TRBV29-1 and TRBJ1-1, the full variable domain reads SAVISQKPSRDICQRGTSLTIQCQVDSQVTMMFWYRQQPGQSLTLIATANQGSEATYESGFVIDKFPISRPNLTFSTLTVSNMSPEDSSIYLCSVEEFQNTEAFFGQGTRLTVV.

The chain employs TRBV4-1 and TRBJ1-1; TRBD1 matches 9 bases. The CDR3 is made up of 15 amino acids. Germline CDR1 is MGHRA and CDR2 is YSYEKL. Unmatched junction bases numbered 5, after V lost 1 base and J lost 5 bases. The CDR3 is CASSQAHRGRTEAFF. The CDR3 DNA reads TGCGCCAGCAGCCAAGCCCACAGGGGGCGAACTGAAGCTTTCTTT.

The V gene is TRBV5-8, the J gene TRBJ2-6, with D uncertain. The V end was cut by 0 bases, the J end by 0 bases, with 10 bases between. The CDR3 runs to 17 residues. The germline gives CDR1 SGHTS, CDR2 YDEGEE. The CDR3 sequence is CASSLGTWRSGANVLTF. The CDR3 bases are TGTGCCAGCAGCTTGGGGACCTGGCGCTCTGGGGCCAACGTCCTGACTTTC. The full variable domain, in which reference TRBV5-8 and TRBJ2-6 provide the parts outside the CDR3, is EAGVTQSPTHLIKTRGQQATLRCSPISGHTSVYWYQQALGLGLQFLLWYDEGEERNRGNFPPRFSGRQFPNYSSELNVNALELEDSALYLCASSLGTWRSGANVLTFGAGSRLTVL.

V gene TRBV6-6 combines with J gene TRBJ2-1; TRBD2 is a possible D gene (6 bases). The germline V gene has CDR1 MNHNY and CDR2 SVGAGI (reference sequence). Trimming shortened V by 5 bases and J by 8 bases, and 13 bases separated the two germline ends. The CDR3 consists of 13 residues. The CDR3 coding sequence is TGTGCCAGCAGTCCACCTAGCGTTCATGAGCAGTTCTTC. Translating it yields CASSPPSVHEQFF.

As for this clone: The sample holds other DNA sequences that translate to the same CDR3. V gene TRBV2 combines with J gene TRBJ2-7; TRBD2 is a possible D gene (5 bases). The germline V and J ends were trimmed by 1 base and 3 bases, with 7 bases remaining between them. This CDR3 comprises 13 residues. The germline CDR1 and CDR2 sequences are SNHLY and FYNNEI. The CDR3 sequence: CASSEGGLYEQYF. The CDR3 DNA sequence: TGTGCCAGCAGTGAAGGAGGGCTCTACGAGCAGTACTTC.

This clone showed up many times. The CDR3 DNA follows: TGTGCCAGCAGCCGTAATGGGGGTTTGCCCTACGAGCAGTACTTC. Protein product: CASSRNGGLPYEQYF. This chain uses TRBV14 with TRBJ2-7; TRBD1 or TRBD2 may be the D gene (5 bases each). The V end lost 4 bases, the J end lost 2 bases, and 15 bases lay between the germline ends. The CDR3 is 15 amino acids. In germline, CDR1 is SGHDN, CDR2 FVKESK.

This clone was recorded a few times. The chain couples TRBV7-2 to TRBJ2-1, with 8 bases that match TRBD1. Germline-derived CDR1 and CDR2 are SGHTA and FQGNSA. Germline trimming cut 3 bases from V and 0 bases from J; bases unmatched to any gene: 4. The CDR3 extends over 16 amino acids. Here the CDR3 reads CASSFGQGGSYNEQFF. The CDR3 DNA reads as TGTGCCAGCAGCTTCGGACAGGGTGGCTCCTACAATGAGCAGTTCTTC.

The chain carries TRBV27 and TRBJ2-1; 9 bases are shared with TRBD2. The V gene's germline CDR1 is MNHEY and CDR2 SMNVEV (reference sequence). The V segment lost 2 bases and the J segment 5 bases; nucleotides outside the gene matches: 4. CDR3 length: 15 residues. The CDR3 protein is CASSLGGRGNNEQFF. For the CDR3, the DNA is TGTGCCAGCAGTTTAGGCGGGAGGGGCAACAATGAGCAGTTCTTC.

The chain employs TRBV9 and TRBJ1-3; D ambiguous. Trimming pared 0 bases from V and 2 bases from J, leaving 9 bases between. The CDR3 has 15 residues. Germline V gene sequence: CDR1 SGDLS, CDR2 YYNGEE. The CDR3 nucleotides are TGTGCCAGCAGCGTAGATACCAGGCCTGGAAACACCATATATTTT. Translated, it gives CASSVDTRPGNTIYF.

This clone was observed at least ten times. The rearrangement joins TRBV5-1 to TRBJ2-2; D gene unclear. The CDR3 spans 13 residues. Germline values: CDR1 SGHRS, CDR2 YFSETQ. V lost 0 bases to trimming and J lost 7 bases, with 7 bases between them. The CDR3 sequence is CASSLAIGGELFF. The DNA of the CDR3 is TGCGCCAGCAGCTTGGCTATCGGCGGGGAGCTGTTTTTT. Full variable domain (outside the CDR3, taken from reference TRBV5-1 and TRBJ2-2): KAGVTQTPRYLIKTRGQQVTLSCSPISGHRSVSWYQQTPGQGLQFLFEYFSETQRNKGNFPGRFSGRQFSNSRSEMNVSTLELGDSALYLCASSLAIGGELFFGEGSRLTVL.

The chain couples TRBV27 to TRBJ2-2; D remains unclear. Germline CDR1 reads MNHEY; CDR2 reads SMNVEV (reference sequence). The length of the CDR3 is 13 residues. V was cut by 0 bases and J by 6 bases, with 5 bases left in between. CDR3: CASSLSRPGELFF. In nucleotides, the CDR3 is TGTGCCAGCAGTTTATCCCGCCCCGGGGAGCTGTTTTTT.

The CDR3 loop is CASSTPTLAGVSSYEQYF. The CDR3 nucleotides are TGTGCCAGTAGTACGCCGACTTTAGCGGGAGTTTCCTCCTACGAGCAGTACTTC. The genes are TRBV19 and TRBJ2-7; 9 bases are a match to TRBD2. The length of the CDR3 is 18 residues. Germline CDR1 reads LNHDA; CDR2 reads SQIVND (reference sequence). The J segment lost 0 bases and the V segment lost 4 bases, leaving 13 bases of the junction unmatched.

The chain is built from TRBV20-1 and TRBJ1-5, with D unresolved. The V end was cut by 3 bases, the J end by 9 bases, with 9 bases between. The CDR3 has 11 residues. The V gene's germline CDR1 is DFQATT and CDR2 SNEGSKA (reference sequence). This CDR3 is CSARGPGPQHF. The CDR3, as DNA: TGCAGTGCTAGGGGCCCAGGGCCCCAGCATTTT.

About this clone itself: The same CDR3 is also encoded by other DNA sequences in this sample. The chain recombines TRBV30 with TRBJ2-1, with no clear D. V lost 0 bases to trimming and J lost 8 bases, with 5 bases between them. The CDR3 length is 11 residues. Germline CDR1 reads GTSNPN; CDR2 reads SVGIG (reference sequence). The CDR3 coding sequence is TGTGCCTGGAGTGTACGAGATGAGCAGTTCTTC. Translating it yields CAWSVRDEQFF.

The sample holds one count of this clone. The chain joins TRBV19 to TRBJ1-5; D call uncertain. The length of the CDR3 is 14 residues. With 6 bases removed from V and 5 bases from J, the gap between germline ends came to 14 bases. The germline V gene has CDR1 LNHDA and CDR2 SQIVND (reference sequence). In DNA, the CDR3 is TGTGCCAGTAGGGCTCCAGGCGGCGATCAGCCCCAGCATTTT. Its translation is CASRAPGGDQPQHF.

The chain is built from TRBV14 and TRBJ1-4; D remains ambiguous. The V gene lost 6 bases and the J gene lost 8 bases, with 16 bases spanning the gap. The CDR3 contains 14 residues. Germline values: CDR1 SGHDN, CDR2 FVKESK. The CDR3 DNA follows: TGTGCCAGCAGTGCCCTGGGGATAGGCGAAAAACTGTTTTTT. The encoded protein is CASSALGIGEKLFF.

This chain uses TRBV4-1 with TRBJ1-2; D may be TRBD1 (5 bases). V lost 0 bases to trimming and J lost 6 bases, with 17 bases between them. In germline, CDR1 is MGHRA, CDR2 YSYEKL. This CDR3 contains 16 residues. The CDR3 region is CASSQDTGRVGNGYTF. The CDR3 DNA sequence: TGCGCCAGCAGCCAAGATACGGGCAGGGTTGGAAATGGCTACACCTTC.

The chain employs TRBV5-1 and TRBJ2-5; D tentatively fits TRBD1 or TRBD2 (7 bases each). Germline CDR1 SGHRS, CDR2 YFSETQ. V dropped 7 bases and J dropped 4 bases, with 17 bases sitting between them. The CDR3 runs 14 residues. CDR3 amino acids: CASAQGGGIETQYF. CDR3 nucleotide sequence: TGCGCCAGCGCCCAGGGAGGGGGCATAGAGACCCAGTACTTC. Supplemented by reference TRBV5-1 and TRBJ2-5, the full variable domain reads KAGVTQTPRYLIKTRGQQVTLSCSPISGHRSVSWYQQTPGQGLQFLFEYFSETQRNKGNFPGRFSGRQFSNSRSEMNVSTLELGDSALYLCASAQGGGIETQYFGPGTRLLVL.

This clone was counted at least ten times. This sequence joins TRBV10-3 and TRBJ2-5; the D gene could be TRBD1 or TRBD2 (6 bases each). V was clipped by 6 bases and J by 3 bases, with 11 bases between them. This CDR3 spans 13 amino acids. Germline CDR1 ENHRY, CDR2 SYGVKD. CDR3: CAISSRGEETQYF. The CDR3 coding sequence is TGTGCCATCAGCTCTAGGGGGGAAGAGACCCAGTACTTC.

This chain links TRBV7-2 with TRBJ2-1; 13 bases match TRBD2. The CDR3 has 15 amino acids. V was clipped by 4 bases and J by 7 bases; unmatched bases: 4. In germline, CDR1 is SGHTA, CDR2 FQGNSA. The CDR3 is CASSWTSGSVNEQFF. The CDR3 DNA reads as TGTGCCAGCAGCTGGACTAGCGGGAGTGTGAATGAGCAGTTCTTC. Supplemented by reference TRBV7-2 and TRBJ2-1, the full variable domain reads GAGVSQSPSNKVTEKGKDVELRCDPISGHTALYWYRQSLGQGLEFLIYFQGNSAPDKSGLPSDRFSAERTGGSVSTLTIQRTQQEDSAVYLCASSWTSGSVNEQFFGPGTRLTVL.

This chain connects TRBV9 to TRBJ2-5; 9 nucleotides agree with TRBD1. CDR1 SGDLS and CDR2 YYNGEE come from the germline V gene. The CDR3 has 16 residues. The V and J ends lost 4 bases and 5 bases, in that order; junction bases with no gene match: 12. This CDR3 reads CASSKTPGTGRETQYF. The CDR3 nucleotides are TGTGCCAGCAGCAAAACTCCCGGGACAGGGAGGGAGACCCAGTACTTC.

The rearrangement joins TRBV5-4 to TRBJ2-3; TRBD2 agrees at 9 bases. The germline V gene encodes CDR1 SGHNT and CDR2 YYREEE (reference sequence). V was pared by 0 bases and J by 4 bases, with 6 bases of the junction left unmatched. The CDR3 has 16 amino acids. For the CDR3, the DNA is TGTGCCAGCAGCTTGGCCGCGGGGGGGGGCGCAGATACGCAGTATTTT. Translating gives CASSLAAGGGADTQYF.

V and J are TRBV4-3 and TRBJ1-3; D is uncertain. The CDR3 contains 17 residues. Trimming removed 0 bases at V and 7 bases at J, with 19 bases between. Germline loops: CDR1 LGHNA, CDR2 YSLEER. The CDR3 DNA sequence: TGCGCCAGCAGCCAAGATCTCCCAGCTTCCACGGAGAACACCATATATTTT. Translating gives CASSQDLPASTENTIYF.